The 20 T cell receptor beta chains reported below all come from one sample, sequenced in a study of T cells in Graves' hyperthyroidism and ophthalmopathy. TCR beta CDR3 region amplification was performed from RNA transcripts. HTBI primers drove first-round RT-PCR of the TCR CDR3. TCRdb itself ran the multiplex PCR reads through MiXCR, one entry per CDR3 protein. The data contain around 600,000 distinct CDR3 sequences, approximately 42% of them singletons. The sample comprised peripheral blood or thyroid tissue (not recorded which). These receptors came from an adult man with Graves' disease, either hyperthyroidism or ophthalmopathy (not recorded which).

This clonotype was seen a handful of times. CDR3 nucleotide sequence: TGTGCCAGTAGTATCACAGACTATGGCTACACCTTC. As protein: CASSITDYGYTF. This rearrangement joins TRBV19 to TRBJ1-2, with D hard to call. Germline V lookup: CDR1 LNHDA, CDR2 SQIVND (reference sequence). With 3 bases removed from V and 3 bases from J, the gap between germline ends came to 5 bases. The CDR3 is 12 amino acids.

This chain joins TRBV9 and TRBJ1-1, with D perhaps matching TRBD1 (5 bases). This CDR3 has 15 residues. Germline V gives CDR1 SGDLS, CDR2 YYNGEE. Trimming took off 0 bases at V and 1 base at J, with 10 bases between the two ends. Written as DNA, the CDR3 is TGTGCCAGCAGCGTAGGGGGCCAGAGGAACACTGAAGCTTTCTTT. Its protein product is CASSVGGQRNTEAFF.

The chain links TRBV10-3 to TRBJ1-3; TRBD1 matches 7 bases. The CDR3 has 15 residues. Germline V gene data show CDR1 as ENHRY and CDR2 as SYGVKD. V lost 3 bases, J lost 0 bases, and 2 bases stayed unmatched. The CDR3 spells CAISDSGGSGNTIYF. CDR3 in DNA: TGTGCCATCAGTGACTCAGGGGGCTCTGGAAACACCATATATTTT.

This clonotype was counted many times. The rearrangement joins TRBV10-3 to TRBJ1-5, with D possibly TRBD1 on 5 matching bases. The V end was cut by 3 bases, the J end by 3 bases, with 12 bases between. CDR3 length: 15 amino acids. Germline CDR1 and CDR2: ENHRY and SYGVKD. CDR3 bases: TGTGCCATCAGTGATACCCAGGGCCCCAATCAGCCCCAGCATTTT. Encoded protein: CAISDTQGPNQPQHF.

CDR3 sequence reads: CSVMGRYEAFF. CDR3 in DNA: TGCAGCGTTATGGGGCGTTATGAAGCTTTCTTT. This rearrangement joins TRBV29-1 to TRBJ1-1; tentative D call: TRBD1 (5 bases). This CDR3 contains 11 residues. Germline loops: CDR1 SQVTM, CDR2 ANQGSEA. V gave up 5 bases and J gave up 7 bases, with 11 bases separating them. Full variable domain (outside the CDR3, taken from reference TRBV29-1 and TRBJ1-1): SAVISQKPSRDICQRGTSLTIQCQVDSQVTMMFWYRQQPGQSLTLIATANQGSEATYESGFVIDKFPISRPNLTFSTLTVSNMSPEDSSIYLCSVMGRYEAFFGQGTRLTVV.

This clonotype has at least ten counts. The CDR3 DNA is TGCAGCGGGGGACATCAATTCTATGGCTACACCTTC. It specifies CSGGHQFYGYTF. The chain joins TRBV29-1 to TRBJ1-2; D may be TRBD1 (6 bases). Germline CDR1 is SQVTM and CDR2 is ANQGSEA. The CDR3 runs to 12 residues. Trimming cost V 7 bases and J 4 bases, with 13 bases left between them.

Note on this clonotype: A much larger clone is a single base away; this may be a read error. V and J are TRBV7-9 and TRBJ1-2; D call uncertain. Deletions cut 2 bases from V and 2 bases from J, with 9 bases between. The CDR3 sequence is 14 residues long. CDR1 is SEHNR and CDR2 is FQNEAQ in the germline V gene (reference sequence). CDR3 in DNA: TGTGCCAGCAGCTTAAAGAAGTCAAACTATGGCTACACCTTC. Amino acid sequence: CASSLKKSNYGYTF.

The chain is built from TRBV19 and TRBJ2-6; D unclear. In germline, CDR1 is LNHDA, CDR2 SQIVND (reference sequence). The CDR3 extends over 12 amino acids. The V and J ends lost 7 bases and 4 bases respectively, with 5 bases between them. The CDR3 DNA is TGTGCCAGTACCATAGGGGCCAACGTCCTGACTTTC. Translation: CASTIGANVLTF.

The CDR3 protein is CASSPTNRVNTEAFF. The CDR3 DNA reads as TGTGCCAGCAGCCCAACCAACAGGGTGAACACTGAAGCTTTCTTT. V and J are TRBV3-1 and TRBJ1-1; maybe TRBD1 (6 bases). Trimming stripped 4 bases from V and 0 bases from J, with 12 bases between. This CDR3 spans 15 amino acids. CDR1 and CDR2 (germline): LGHDT, YNNKEL (reference sequence). The full variable domain, completed using reference TRBV3-1 and TRBJ1-1, is DTAVSQTPKYLVTQMGNDKSIKCEQNLGHDTMYWYKQDSKKFLKIMFSYNNKELIINETVPNRFSPKSPDKAHLNLHINSLELGDSAVYFCASSPTNRVNTEAFFGQGTRLTVV.

The chain uses TRBV25-1 and TRBJ1-6; 7 bases map to TRBD1. This CDR3 is 15 amino acids long. The V segment lost 4 bases and the J segment 8 bases; nucleotides outside the gene matches: 8. Germline lookup yields CDR1 MGHDK and CDR2 SYGVNS. The CDR3 bases are TGTGCCAGCAGTGCCTCGACAGGGATCGATTCACCCCTCCACTTT. Amino acids: CASSASTGIDSPLHF.

This clonotype occurred a few times. The conserved final phenylalanine or tryptophan is absent from the CDR3, which likely points to a read error. The DNA is left out, because the CDR3 cannot be placed on it with certainty; the CDR3 is given as TCRdb lists it. This chain joins TRBV7-9 and TRBJ2-7; no DNA check was done on the table's D call, TRBD1. Germline lookup yields CDR1 SEHNR and CDR2 FQNEAQ (reference sequence). The CDR3 sequence runs 14 residues, both termini included. CDR3 loop: CASSLDISGTTSSL.

This clonotype was observed many times. V and J are TRBV15 and TRBJ2-5; 10 positions agree with TRBD1. Germline CDR1 LNHNV, CDR2 YYDKDF (reference sequence). This CDR3 has 15 amino acids. J lost 5 bases, V lost 2 bases, and 5 bases had no gene match. CDR3 DNA: TGTGCCACCAGCAGACCGGACAGGGGGAGTGAGACCCAGTACTTC. Residues: CATSRPDRGSETQYF.

This clonotype was picked up a small number of times. The genes are TRBV20-1 and TRBJ1-5, with D perhaps matching TRBD1 (6 bases). From germline, CDR1 is DFQATT and CDR2 SNEGSKA (reference sequence). This CDR3 spans 16 amino acids. The V end lost 5 bases, the J end lost 2 bases, and 19 bases lay between the germline ends. CDR3 nucleotides: TGCAGTGCTTTTTCGAGGGTACAGGGTCGCAATCAGCCCCAGCATTTT. Amino acid sequence: CSAFSRVQGRNQPQHF.

The rearrangement links TRBV7-3 to TRBJ1-2, with D possibly matching TRBD1 (5 bases). The CDR3 sequence is 13 residues long. CDR1 is SGHTA, CDR2 FQGTGA, per germline. Trimming left V 6 bases short and J 4 bases short, with 12 bases between. CDR3 DNA sequence: TGTGCCAGCAGTCCTCGACAGAGCTATGGCTACACCTTC. It encodes CASSPRQSYGYTF. Variable domain in full (rest from reference TRBV7-3 and TRBJ1-2): GAGVSQTPSNKVTEKGKYVELRCDPISGHTALYWYRQSLGQGPEFLIYFQGTGAADDSGLPNDRFFAVRPEGSVSTLKIQRTERGDSAVYLCASSPRQSYGYTFGSGTRLTVV.

This clonotype was seen ten or more times. The V and J genes are TRBV15 and TRBJ1-5; possibly TRBD1 for D (5 bases). Germline V gives CDR1 LNHNV, CDR2 YYDKDF (reference sequence). The V end was cut by 0 bases, the J end by 3 bases, with 9 bases between. This CDR3 contains 15 residues. The CDR3 bases are TGTGCCACCAGCAGAGACAGACAGTCCAATCAGCCCCAGCATTTT. Translation: CATSRDRQSNQPQHF.

This clonotype showed up just a few times. The chain recombines TRBV7-9 with TRBJ1-1; D remains unclear. V was cut by 11 bases and J by 7 bases, with 20 bases left in between. The CDR3 is made up of 13 amino acids. Germline values: CDR1 SEHNR, CDR2 FQNEAQ (reference sequence). DNA for the CDR3: TGTGCCCTAAGCAGGCCAAGACAAATTGAAGCTTTCTTT. The encoded protein is CALSRPRQIEAFF.

The genes are TRBV9 and TRBJ2-2; no clear D gene. CDR1 is SGDLS and CDR2 is YYNGEE in the germline V gene. This CDR3 is built from 11 residues. V was pared by 6 bases and J by 8 bases, with 8 bases between. The CDR3 loop reads CASTGSGELFF. CDR3 DNA: TGTGCCAGCACCGGGTCAGGGGAGCTGTTTTTT.

The chain employs TRBV10-3 and TRBJ2-7; 10 nucleotides align to TRBD1. Looked up from germline, CDR1 is ENHRY and CDR2 is SYGVKD. The CDR3 contains 15 residues. With 6 bases clipped from V and 2 bases from J, the junction kept 7 bases outside the gene matches. The DNA for the CDR3 is TGTGCCATCAGCCGGGACAGGGGAAGGGCCTACGAGCAGTACTTC. Its translation is CAISRDRGRAYEQYF.

On this clonotype: The junction differs from germline at one of its ends, possibly a read error. CDR3 amino acids: CASSLAGGSYEQHF. Here the CDR3 DNA reads TGTGCCAGCAGTTTGGCCGGGGGGTCCTACGAGCAGCACTTC. The gene calls are TRBV7-9 and TRBJ2-7; 7 bases agree with TRBD2. CDR1 is SEHNR, CDR2 FQNEAQ, per germline (reference sequence). The CDR3 is 14 residues long.

The sample holds a few counts of this clonotype. The CDR3 coding sequence is TGTGCCAGCAGAGAGACAGGGCTGAACACTGAAGCTTTCTTT. It codes for CASRETGLNTEAFF. V and J are TRBV6-1 and TRBJ1-1, with TRBD1 identical over 7 bases. The V gene's germline CDR1 is MNHNS and CDR2 SASEGT. The ends lost 6 bases at V and 0 bases at J; junction bases unmatched: 4. CDR3 length equals 14 residues.